The TCR beta chain described here comes from a study of blood T cell repertoires in COVID-19. Produced via immunoSEQ multiplex PCR; TCRdb's table is partial and in-frame only. The sample lists fewer than 250,000 clones; roughly 90% were seen once. The V and J ends lost 0 bases and 1 base, in that order; junction bases with no gene match: 4. The germline gives CDR1 SEHNR, CDR2 FQNEAQ (reference sequence). The CDR3 loop spans 16 amino acids. The chain recombines TRBV7-9 with TRBJ2-3, with 7 bases lining up with TRBD2. The material sequenced was peripheral blood. This receptor was taken from an older man with acute or convalescent COVID-19. CDR3 in DNA: TGTGCCAGCAGCTTAGCGGGTACTAGCGGCACAGATACGCAGTATTTT. This sequence encodes CASSLAGTSGTDTQYF.